This entry lists 32 T cell receptor beta chains sequenced from one sample in a study of cytomegalovirus exposure and HLA in healthy donors. The PCR used 60 Vbeta and 13 Jbeta primers. The data were produced by immunoSEQ multiplex PCR, yet TCRdb's version contains in-frame clones alone and is incomplete. The repertoire holds some 200,000 clones, around 83% seen once, with roughly 1.3% in the top ten. Sequenced: PBMCs. Receptors originate from a girl aged 5-17 years in good health and CMV-seronegative.

Comment on this clone: The same CDR3 is also encoded by other DNA sequences in this sample. The genes are TRBV7-9 and TRBJ1-1, with D uncertain. This CDR3 has 14 residues. Trimming removed 3 bases from V and 1 base from J, with 9 bases in between. The V gene's germline CDR1 is SEHNR and CDR2 FQNEAQ (reference sequence). In nucleotides, the CDR3 is TGTGCCAGCAGCTTGAGAGGGCCGAACACTGAAGCTTTCTTT. Its translation is CASSLRGPNTEAFF.

This chain connects TRBV6-6 to TRBJ2-3; 10 nucleotides align to TRBD2. CDR1 MNHNY and CDR2 SVGAGI come from the germline V gene (reference sequence). V lost 6 bases and J lost 4; bases outside the gene matches: 7. The CDR3 is 15 amino acids. CDR3 amino acids: CASSLAGASADTQYF. The CDR3 DNA follows: TGTGCCAGCAGCCTAGCGGGAGCCTCGGCAGATACGCAGTATTTT.

The rearrangement joins TRBV6-5 to TRBJ2-5, with 8 bases matching TRBD1. The end of the DNA is better explained by TRBJ2-7, so the J call may be wrong. This CDR3 region has 15 residues. The germline V gene has CDR1 MNHEY and CDR2 SVGAGI. For the CDR3, the DNA is TGTGCCAGCAGTTACAGCACAGGGGGAGGCTACGAGCAGTACTTC. Translation gives CASSYSTGGGYEQYF.

Only a few counts were recorded for this clone. This rearrangement joins TRBV6-1 to TRBJ1-1; 12 bases are shared with TRBD1. Germline V gene sequence: CDR1 MNHNS, CDR2 SASEGT. CDR3 length equals 14 residues. The ends lost 6 bases at V and 12 bases at J; junction bases unmatched: 11. The CDR3, as DNA: TGTGCCAGCAGCCCTGGGGGGGACAGGGGGCAATCTTTCTTT. Translated, it gives CASSPGGDRGQSFF.

V is TRBV19 and J is TRBJ2-2; D is possibly TRBD2 (7 bases). The CDR3 has 16 amino acids. Per the germline V gene, CDR1 is LNHDA and CDR2 is SQIVND (reference sequence). V lost 4 bases to trimming and J lost 5 bases, with 17 bases between them. CDR3 region: CASSTIRGRGTGELFF. In DNA form, the CDR3 reads TGTGCCAGTAGTACGATTAGGGGGAGGGGGACCGGGGAGCTGTTTTTT.

J is TRBJ1-2 and V is TRBV19, with 7 bases identical to TRBD1. The CDR3 runs to 13 residues. Germline lookup yields CDR1 LNHDA and CDR2 SQIVND (reference sequence). The junction had 8 bases not matched to a gene; V was cut back by 9 bases and J by 4 bases. The CDR3 coding sequence is TGTGCCAGCCGGGACAGAGAAGTCTATGGCTACACCTTC. Translating it yields CASRDREVYGYTF.

This clone came up a few times. This sequence joins TRBV14 and TRBJ1-4, with a weak D call TRBD1 (5 bases). CDR1 and CDR2 from the germline V gene are SGHDN and FVKESK. The CDR3 totals 13 residues. Trimming cost V 1 base and J 10 bases, with 10 bases left between them. The CDR3: CASSQAPGGKLFF. CDR3 nucleotides: TGTGCCAGCAGCCAAGCGCCGGGGGGAAAACTGTTTTTT.

V gene TRBV28 combines with J gene TRBJ1-1; possibly TRBD1 for D (5 bases). Trimming took off 7 bases at V and 4 bases at J, with 25 bases between the two ends. Germline CDR1 and CDR2: MDHEN and SYDVKM. The CDR3 sequence is 17 residues long. The CDR3 nucleotides are TGTGCCAGCATCCAGGACAAGGGATATTGGGGCCCCACTGAAGCTTTCTTT. The encoded protein is CASIQDKGYWGPTEAFF.

This clone was counted a single time. The same CDR3 also results from other DNA sequences found in this sample. The V gene is TRBV7-9, the J gene TRBJ1-1, with 9 bases matching TRBD1. CDR1 SEHNR and CDR2 FQNEAQ come from the germline V gene (reference sequence). The CDR3 loop spans 15 amino acids. Germline trimming cut 5 bases from V and 0 bases from J; bases unmatched to any gene: 4. The CDR3 loop is CASSLGDRVNTEAFF. The CDR3, as DNA: TGTGCCAGCAGCCTTGGGGACAGGGTGAACACTGAAGCTTTCTTT. The full variable domain, rest sourced from reference TRBV7-9 and TRBJ1-1, is DTGVSQNPRHKITKRGQNVTFRCDPISEHNRLYWYRQTLGQGPEFLTYFQNEAQLEKSRLLSDRFSAERPKGSFSTLEIQRTEQGDSAMYLCASSLGDRVNTEAFFGQGTRLTVV.

The rearrangement uses TRBV6-4 and TRBJ1-2, with a tentative D call TRBD1 (6 bases). The CDR3 sequence is 13 residues long. Germline V gene sequence: CDR1 MRHNA, CDR2 SNTAGT. Deletions cut 3 bases from V and 4 bases from J, with 9 bases between. The CDR3 nucleotides are TGTGCCAGCAGTGATCAAGGGGGCTATGGCTACACCTTC. It is translated as CASSDQGGYGYTF.

This chain links TRBV27 with TRBJ1-1, with TRBD1 as a possible D gene (6 bases). The CDR3 has 16 amino acids. Trimming left V 8 bases short and J 1 base short, with 20 bases between. Germline V gene data show CDR1 as MNHEY and CDR2 as SMNVEV (reference sequence). The chain's CDR3 is CASSEAGAPGNTEAFF. CDR3 nucleotide sequence: TGTGCCAGCTCCGAGGCAGGGGCCCCAGGGAACACTGAAGCTTTCTTT.

This clone occurred a few times. The gene calls are TRBV25-1 and TRBJ2-7; TRBD1 agrees at 9 bases. The trim removed 4 bases at V and 2 bases at J, leaving 3 bases unmatched. Germline CDR1 reads MGHDK; CDR2 reads SYGVNS. The CDR3 is 14 residues long. The CDR3 here is CASSGTGDAYEQYF. As DNA, the CDR3 is TGTGCCAGCAGTGGGACAGGGGACGCCTACGAGCAGTACTTC.

This chain uses TRBV5-4 with TRBJ2-3; 7 nucleotides line up with TRBD1. The V and J ends lost 1 base and 5 bases, in that order; junction bases with no gene match: 10. The CDR3 runs to 16 residues. The germline V gene encodes CDR1 SGHNT and CDR2 YYREEE (reference sequence). The CDR3 bases are TGTGCCAGCAGCTTGACAGGGGTCTCAGTCGGAGATACGCAGTATTTT. Protein sequence: CASSLTGVSVGDTQYF. Full variable domain (outside the CDR3, taken from reference TRBV5-4 and TRBJ2-3): ETGVTQSPTHLIKTRGQQVTLRCSSQSGHNTVSWYQQALGQGPQFIFQYYREEENGRGNFPPRFSGLQFPNYSSELNVNALELDDSALYLCASSLTGVSVGDTQYFGPGTRLTVL.

This sequence joins TRBV28 and TRBJ2-3; perhaps TRBD1 as D (6 bases). V lost 10 bases and J 3 bases, leaving 17 bases between the germline ends. Germline-derived CDR1 and CDR2 are MDHEN and SYDVKM. This CDR3 spans 14 amino acids. The CDR3 spells CATQGSVTTDTQYF. The CDR3 nucleotides read TGTGCCACACAGGGTTCTGTGACGACAGATACGCAGTATTTT.

This clone was found a few times. The chain employs TRBV10-3 and TRBJ2-4; a weak D match, TRBD1 (6 bases). Germline-derived CDR1 and CDR2 are ENHRY and SYGVKD. Trimming pared 5 bases from V and 9 bases from J, leaving 11 bases between. This CDR3 comprises 12 residues. The DNA for the CDR3 is TGTGCCATCAGTCCCACAGGGCTCATTCAGTACTTC. Protein: CAISPTGLIQYF.

This sequence joins TRBV28 and TRBJ1-4, with TRBD1 matching over 8 bases. The CDR3 covers 13 residues. After removal of 5 bases from V and 6 bases from J, the junction contained 2 bases not matched to a gene. Per the germline V gene, CDR1 is MDHEN and CDR2 is SYDVKM. CDR3 protein: CASSMTGDEKLFF. DNA of the CDR3: TGTGCCAGCAGTATGACAGGGGATGAAAAACTGTTTTTT.

The chain carries TRBV7-9 and TRBJ2-3, with D possibly matching TRBD2 (5 bases). V was cut by 5 bases and J by 0 bases, with 18 bases left in between. CDR1 is SEHNR and CDR2 is FQNEAQ in the germline V gene (reference sequence). The CDR3 loop spans 17 amino acids. CDR3 protein: CASSPSRGRSSTDTQYF. The CDR3 nucleotides are TGTGCCAGCAGCCCTTCACGCGGGCGGTCAAGCACAGATACGCAGTATTTT.

The CDR3 DNA follows: TGTGCCAGCAGCCCCGGGTTCCACGATGGCAATGAGCAGTTCTTC. This codes for CASSPGFHDGNEQFF. The chain has TRBV6-5 and TRBJ2-1; D is unresolved. The V and J ends lost 6 bases and 6 bases respectively, with 18 bases between them. There are 15 residues in the CDR3. CDR1 is MNHEY, CDR2 SVGAGI, per germline.

In this sample, this clone turned up a few times. The V call is TRBV5-1, the J call TRBJ2-1; 10 bases are shared with TRBD1. This CDR3 is built from 14 residues. The trim removed 5 bases at V and 7 bases at J, leaving 6 bases unmatched. Germline CDR1 is SGHRS and CDR2 is YFSETQ. For the CDR3, the DNA is TGCGCCAGCAGACGGGACAGGGGTAGGAATGAGCAGTTCTTC. Protein: CASRRDRGRNEQFF.

The chain joins TRBV29-1 to TRBJ2-1, with 7 bases lining up with TRBD1. V was pared by 1 base and J by 8 bases, with 2 bases of the junction left unmatched. The V gene's germline CDR1 is SQVTM and CDR2 ANQGSEA. CDR3 length: 12 amino acids. The CDR3 reads CSVEVQGDEQFF. The CDR3 DNA reads TGCAGCGTTGAAGTGCAGGGGGATGAGCAGTTCTTC.

The genes are TRBV7-6 and TRBJ2-3; D unclear. The ends were cut back, 4 bases at V and 1 base at J, with 3 bases in the middle. CDR1 is SGHVS and CDR2 is FNYEAQ in the germline V gene. The CDR3 length is 12 residues. CDR3 protein: CASSSGTDTQYF. The DNA of the CDR3 is TGTGCCAGCAGCTCAGGCACAGATACGCAGTATTTT.

V is TRBV28 and J is TRBJ2-1; weak D call: TRBD2 (5 bases). The V gene lost 7 bases and the J gene lost 1 base, with 14 bases spanning the gap. The CDR3 has 15 amino acids. Germline V lookup: CDR1 MDHEN, CDR2 SYDVKM. For the CDR3, the DNA is TGTGCCAGCACTACTGGAGGACTTTCCTACAATGAGCAGTTCTTC. Residues: CASTTGGLSYNEQFF.

This chain links TRBV19 with TRBJ2-7; weak D call: TRBD1 (5 bases). This CDR3 is built from 13 residues. The V end was cut by 3 bases, the J end by 5 bases, with 11 bases between. From germline, CDR1 is LNHDA and CDR2 SQIVND (reference sequence). The DNA for the CDR3 is TGTGCCAGTAGTATGCAGGGCAAACACGAGCAGTACTTC. Its protein is CASSMQGKHEQYF.

The genes are TRBV5-1 and TRBJ2-3, with 7 bases aligning to TRBD2. Germline V gene lookup returns CDR1 SGHRS and CDR2 YFSETQ. V shed 4 bases, J shed 1 base, and the junction held 6 bases outside the gene matches. This CDR3 has 15 residues. The chain's CDR3 is CASSTGTTGTDTQYF. The DNA for the CDR3 is TGCGCCAGCAGCACCGGGACTACGGGCACAGATACGCAGTATTTT. Full variable domain (remainder filled in from reference TRBV5-1 and TRBJ2-3): KAGVTQTPRYLIKTRGQQVTLSCSPISGHRSVSWYQQTPGQGLQFLFEYFSETQRNKGNFPGRFSGRQFSNSRSEMNVSTLELGDSALYLCASSTGTTGTDTQYFGPGTRLTVL.

This clone has just one count. The V and J genes are TRBV11-1 and TRBJ2-7; 8 positions match TRBD1. The CDR3 extends over 13 amino acids. Germline V gene data show CDR1 as SGHAT and CDR2 as FQDESV (reference sequence). V lost 6 bases and J lost 1; bases outside the gene matches: 2. The CDR3 DNA sequence: TGTGCCAGCAGATGGACAGGGTCCTACGAGCAGTACTTC. Protein product: CASRWTGSYEQYF.

This chain uses TRBV14 with TRBJ2-2; 12 bases align to TRBD2. V trimming: 1 base; J trimming: 7 bases; junction bases outside the gene matches: 7. Germline CDR1 SGHDN, CDR2 FVKESK. The CDR3 has 17 amino acids. CDR3 amino acids: CASSQALTSGSLGELFF. The CDR3 DNA sequence: TGTGCCAGCAGCCAAGCGTTGACTAGCGGGAGTCTCGGGGAGCTGTTTTTT.

This clone was counted a few times. This chain links TRBV6-5 with TRBJ1-4, with 10 bases that match TRBD1. From germline, CDR1 is MNHEY and CDR2 SVGAGI. The CDR3 spans 15 residues. After removal of 5 bases from V and 8 bases from J, the junction contained 8 bases not matched to a gene. This CDR3 is CASSRQGAGAEKLFF. The CDR3 region has the DNA TGTGCCAGCAGTCGACAGGGGGCTGGGGCGGAAAAACTGTTTTTT.

On this clone itself: The same CDR3 also results from other DNA sequences found in this sample. The rearrangement uses TRBV11-2 and TRBJ2-7, with D hard to call. The germline V gene encodes CDR1 SGHAT and CDR2 FQNNGV. CDR3 length: 13 residues. Between the trimmed V and J ends, which lost 2 bases and 1 base, there was a span of 6 bases. DNA of the CDR3: TGTGCCAGCAGCTTAACTGATTCCTACGAGCAGTACTTC. It translates to CASSLTDSYEQYF.

This clone was counted a few times. J is TRBJ2-7 and V is TRBV5-4; D is uncertain. The V end lost 2 bases, the J end lost 6 bases, and 9 bases lay between the germline ends. CDR1 is SGHNT and CDR2 is YYREEE in the germline V gene (reference sequence). This CDR3 is built from 12 residues. CDR3 nucleotides: TGTGCCAGCAGCTTAAACAGAGTCGAGCAGTACTTC. Protein product: CASSLNRVEQYF.

This clone appeared a few times. The chain couples TRBV15 to TRBJ2-1; D not resolved. The CDR3 has 14 residues. V was shortened by 3 bases and J by 9 bases, with 15 bases between the two germline ends. Germline CDR1 and CDR2: LNHNV and YYDKDF (reference sequence). CDR3 residues: CATSSSSTPSEQFF. CDR3 DNA: TGTGCCACCAGCAGTTCCTCAACACCTAGTGAGCAGTTCTTC.

The chain couples TRBV30 to TRBJ2-1; 8 bases match TRBD2. J lost 0 bases, V lost 6 bases, and 4 bases had no gene match. Germline values: CDR1 GTSNPN, CDR2 SVGIG (reference sequence). This CDR3 spans 14 amino acids. In nucleotides, the CDR3 is TGTGCCTGTCCGGGACTAGACTCCTACAATGAGCAGTTCTTC. As protein: CACPGLDSYNEQFF.

The rearrangement uses TRBV27 and TRBJ2-3, with D perhaps TRBD2 (5 bases). CDR1 MNHEY and CDR2 SMNVEV come from the germline V gene (reference sequence). The CDR3 runs 14 residues. V gave up 3 bases and J gave up 8 bases, with 15 bases separating them. The CDR3 protein is CASSFGWGVITQYF. In nucleotides, the CDR3 is TGTGCCAGCAGTTTCGGTTGGGGAGTCATTACGCAGTATTTT.